The 22 T cell receptor beta chains below all came from one sample that was sequenced in a study of monozygotic twins with cystic fibrosis. Sequencing used immunoSEQ multiplex PCR; TCRdb keeps in-frame clones, though not all of them. In the table there are roughly 25,000 clones, roughly 96% of which are singletons. What was sequenced was blood. The receptors originated from a girl aged 2 to 9 with cystic fibrosis.

The chain uses TRBV7-2 and TRBJ2-1; 8 nucleotides match TRBD2. Looked up from germline, CDR1 is SGHTA and CDR2 is FQGNSA. The V gene end was trimmed by 0 bases and the J gene end by 3 bases; junction bases not matched to a gene: 7. The CDR3 loop spans 17 amino acids. As DNA, the CDR3 is TGTGCCAGCAGCTTAGCCCCGAGCGGGAGTGGCTACAATGAGCAGTTCTTC. Translating it yields CASSLAPSGSGYNEQFF.

CDR3 loop: CASSFMTGLGYEQYF. CDR3 nucleotide sequence: TGTGCCAGCAGCTTCATGACAGGACTGGGGTACGAGCAGTACTTC. The chain links TRBV7-9 to TRBJ2-7, with a possible D match to TRBD1 (6 bases). CDR1 is SEHNR and CDR2 is FQNEAQ in the germline V gene (reference sequence). Trimming removed 3 bases at V and 4 bases at J, with 16 bases between. The CDR3 totals 15 residues.

This clone was counted once. V gene TRBV9 combines with J gene TRBJ2-3, with 7 bases identical to TRBD2. The CDR3 consists of 16 residues. With 4 bases clipped from V and 2 bases from J, the junction kept 10 bases outside the gene matches. Per germline, CDR1 SGDLS and CDR2 YYNGEE. The CDR3 nucleotides are TGTGCCAGCAGCCTCCCTCCACTAGCGCCCACAGATACGCAGTATTTT. Translation: CASSLPPLAPTDTQYF.

The genes are TRBV9 and TRBJ2-2; 10 nucleotides line up with TRBD2. Germline values: CDR1 SGDLS, CDR2 YYNGEE. The CDR3 contains 15 residues. With V trimmed by 0 bases and J by 4 bases, 0 bases remained unmatched. DNA for the CDR3: TGTGCCAGCAGCGTAGCTAGCGGGAGCACCGGGGAGCTGTTTTTT. Protein sequence: CASSVASGSTGELFF.

The chain uses TRBV19 and TRBJ1-1, with 9 bases matching TRBD1. The CDR3 is made up of 13 amino acids. Germline CDR1 reads LNHDA; CDR2 reads SQIVND (reference sequence). The ends lost 6 bases at V and 4 bases at J; junction bases unmatched: 3. In DNA, the CDR3 is TGTGCCAGTAGGGACAGGGGTTTCACTGAAGCTTTCTTT. Protein: CASRDRGFTEAFF. Variable domain in full (rest from reference TRBV19 and TRBJ1-1): DGGITQSPKYLFRKEGQNVTLSCEQNLNHDAMYWYRQDPGQGLRLIYYSQIVNDFQKGDIAEGYSVSREKKESFPLTVTSAQKNPTAFYLCASRDRGFTEAFFGQGTRLTVV.

The chain is built from TRBV6-8 and TRBJ2-7, with TRBD1 identical over 8 bases. V lost 6 bases to trimming and J lost 3 bases; unmatched junction nucleotides: 10. Germline values: CDR1 MNHGY, CDR2 SAAAGT. The CDR3 is 15 residues long. The DNA for the CDR3 is TGTGCCAGCAGCCGTAGACAGGGGAGCTGCTACGAGCAGTACTTC. Amino acid sequence: CASSRRQGSCYEQYF.

This chain joins TRBV18 and TRBJ2-1, with D hard to call. V shed 3 bases and J shed 5 bases, with 20 bases lying between them. Germline V lookup: CDR1 KGHSH, CDR2 LQKENI. This CDR3 region has 17 residues. CDR3 in amino acids: CASSPPAALAEHNEQFF. For the CDR3, the DNA is TGTGCCAGCTCACCTCCGGCCGCCCTGGCGGAACACAATGAGCAGTTCTTC.

This chain joins TRBV7-9 and TRBJ1-4, with 9 bases aligning to TRBD1. Looked up from germline, CDR1 is SEHNR and CDR2 is FQNEAQ (reference sequence). The CDR3 loop spans 16 amino acids. V shed 5 bases, J shed 8 bases, and the junction held 12 bases outside the gene matches. The DNA for the CDR3 is TGTGCCAGCAGCGGGACAGGGACAGGGAAGGAGGAAAAACTGTTTTTT. Amino acids: CASSGTGTGKEEKLFF.

This clone was counted between two and nine times. At one of its ends the junction is not consistent with the germline gene, which may arise from a read error. The chain carries TRBV27 and TRBJ2-7, with 9 bases that match TRBD2. The CDR3 contains 17 residues. The V gene's germline CDR1 is MNHEY and CDR2 SMNVEV (reference sequence). The CDR3 spells CASSLSFSGSRSYEQYF. CDR3 bases: TGTGCCAGCAGTCTATCTTTTAGCGGGAGCCGTTCCTACGAGCAGTACTTC.

Of note for this clone: Different DNA sequences within this sample yield the same CDR3. The rearrangement links TRBV30 to TRBJ2-1; D assignment may be TRBD1 or TRBD2 (6 bases each). Germline V gene sequence: CDR1 GTSNPN, CDR2 SVGIG (reference sequence). The CDR3 runs to 13 residues. The V end was cut by 3 bases, the J end by 8 bases, with 14 bases between. In DNA, the CDR3 is TGTGCCTGGAGGGGGGGCGGGTTCCATGAGCAGTTCTTC. Encoded protein: CAWRGGGFHEQFF.

The gene calls are TRBV19 and TRBJ2-7, with 9 nucleotides matching TRBD2. The CDR3 is made up of 16 amino acids. The germline gives CDR1 LNHDA, CDR2 SQIVND (reference sequence). With 6 bases clipped from V and 0 bases from J, the junction kept 9 bases outside the gene matches. In DNA form, the CDR3 reads TGTGCCAGTAGCCGTAGCGGGAGATCGGGCTCCTACGAGCAGTACTTC. This gives the protein CASSRSGRSGSYEQYF.

The genes are TRBV28 and TRBJ1-5, with D unclear. The ends were cut back, 4 bases at V and 11 bases at J, with 12 bases in the middle. The germline V gene has CDR1 MDHEN and CDR2 SYDVKM. The CDR3 runs 12 residues. The CDR3 loop is CASSSYRGAQHF. Written as DNA, the CDR3 is TGTGCCAGCAGTTCCTACCGGGGAGCCCAGCATTTT.

This rearrangement joins TRBV27 to TRBJ1-2; TRBD1 is a possible D gene (5 bases). The CDR3 runs 14 residues. V lost 5 bases and J lost 13, with 23 bases in between. The V gene's germline CDR1 is MNHEY and CDR2 SMNVEV (reference sequence). CDR3 DNA: TGTGCCAGCAGTACAAGGGGAGGCAACCTCGGGGCCACCTTC. Translated: CASSTRGGNLGATF.

This chain connects TRBV9 to TRBJ1-3; D is possibly TRBD1 (5 bases). Germline loops: CDR1 SGDLS, CDR2 YYNGEE. Trimming removed 1 base at V and 0 bases at J, with 17 bases between. The CDR3 covers 18 residues. CDR3 nucleotides: TGTGCCAGCAGCGTATCCGGGACCGCTTCTTACTCTGGAAACACCATATATTTT. Translating it yields CASSVSGTASYSGNTIYF.

The chain carries TRBV27 and TRBJ2-1, with TRBD2 matching over 8 bases. The CDR3 runs 14 residues. CDR1 is MNHEY and CDR2 is SMNVEV in the germline V gene (reference sequence). V lost 6 bases, J lost 3 bases, and 4 bases stayed unmatched. The CDR3 sequence: CASRPGLDYNEQFF. The CDR3 DNA is TGTGCCAGCAGGCCGGGACTAGACTACAATGAGCAGTTCTTC.

J is TRBJ1-1 and V is TRBV4-1, with D perhaps matching TRBD1 (5 bases). Germline CDR1 and CDR2: MGHRA and YSYEKL. There are 15 residues in the CDR3. Trimming removed 5 bases at V and 3 bases at J, with 16 bases between. The CDR3 here is CASSYKAGVDTEAFF. The DNA for the CDR3 is TGCGCCAGCAGCTACAAAGCGGGGGTTGACACTGAAGCTTTCTTT.

The chain combines TRBV28 with TRBJ1-2; D remains unclear. CDR3 size: 13 residues. Germline V CDR1 and CDR2: MDHEN, SYDVKM. Deletions cut 6 bases from V and 7 bases from J, with 15 bases between. The CDR3 nucleotides are TGTGCCAGCAGCAGGAGGGCGTCTCTTGGCTACACCTTC. Protein product: CASSRRASLGYTF.

This chain uses TRBV19 with TRBJ1-2; perhaps TRBD1 as D (6 bases). The V end was cut by 3 bases, the J end by 5 bases, with 13 bases between. CDR3 length: 14 amino acids. Germline CDR1 is LNHDA and CDR2 is SQIVND (reference sequence). The CDR3: CASSIFGQPYGYTF. In DNA form, the CDR3 reads TGTGCCAGTAGTATTTTCGGACAGCCTTATGGCTACACCTTC. The variable domain in full, completed from reference TRBV19 and TRBJ1-2, reads DGGITQSPKYLFRKEGQNVTLSCEQNLNHDAMYWYRQDPGQGLRLIYYSQIVNDFQKGDIAEGYSVSREKKESFPLTVTSAQKNPTAFYLCASSIFGQPYGYTFGSGTRLTVV.

This chain joins TRBV10-3 and TRBJ1-5; D not certain. CDR1 and CDR2 from the germline V gene are ENHRY and SYGVKD. CDR3 length: 14 amino acids. Trimming pared 3 bases from V and 10 bases from J, leaving 16 bases between. The CDR3 nucleotides are TGTGCCATCAGTGAAGGCAGGTTGGAAAAACCCCAGCATTTT. Amino acid sequence: CAISEGRLEKPQHF.

The rearrangement uses TRBV27 and TRBJ2-4; TRBD1 aligns across 10 bases. The CDR3 runs to 16 residues. Looked up from germline, CDR1 is MNHEY and CDR2 is SMNVEV (reference sequence). J gave up 0 bases and V 7 bases, and 6 bases lay outside the gene matches. The CDR3 protein is CASILGTGEAKNIQYF. The CDR3 DNA sequence: TGTGCCAGCATCCTGGGGACAGGGGAAGCCAAAAACATTCAGTACTTC.

This chain uses TRBV29-1 with TRBJ2-2; D remains ambiguous. V dropped 5 bases and J dropped 6 bases, with 10 bases sitting between them. The CDR3 extends over 12 amino acids. Germline loops: CDR1 SQVTM, CDR2 ANQGSEA. The CDR3 spells CSVFRVPGELFF. For the CDR3, the DNA is TGCAGCGTTTTTCGGGTCCCCGGGGAGCTGTTTTTT.

V and J are TRBV5-1 and TRBJ2-3; no definite D call. CDR3 length: 16 amino acids. The ends were cut back, 4 bases at V and 0 bases at J, with 15 bases in the middle. In germline, CDR1 is SGHRS, CDR2 YFSETQ. The CDR3 nucleotides are TGCGCCAGCAGCCCTGGGATCCGAGGTAGCACAGATACGCAGTATTTT. Residues: CASSPGIRGSTDTQYF.